Below are 20 T cell receptor beta chains sequenced from a single sample in a study of blood T cells in healthy people across ages. For the second PCR, which ran for roughly 6 to 11 cycles, a sample-barcoded 5' primer and a J-beta primer mix were used. One entry per CDR3 protein, called by TCRdb with MiXCR from the 5' RACE reads. The profile shows around 520,000 distinct CDR3 sequences, about 25% of them singletons. These data were likewise used in another study, on T cells of mothers and their children.

Material for sequencing was blood. These receptors all come from a boy aged 2 to 10 in good health.

This chain joins TRBV12-3 or TRBV12-4 and TRBJ2-7; TRBD2 agrees at 9 bases. V shed 8 bases and J 3 bases; nucleotides not matched to a gene: 5. CDR3 length: 13 residues. The DNA of the CDR3 is TGTGCCAGCGCACTAGCGGGTTACTACGAGCAGTACTTC. It specifies CASALAGYYEQYF.

The rearrangement joins TRBV20-1 to TRBJ1-4, with unresolved D. CDR1 DFQATT and CDR2 SNEGSKA come from the germline V gene (reference sequence). This CDR3 is 16 amino acids long. Trimming stripped 1 base from V and 5 bases from J, with 17 bases between. CDR3 sequence reads: CSARARASGLNEKLFF. The CDR3 DNA is TGCAGTGCTAGAGCCCGGGCCTCTGGACTGAATGAAAAACTGTTTTTT.

The rearrangement links TRBV28 to TRBJ1-5, with D perhaps matching TRBD1 (5 bases). Per the germline V gene, CDR1 is MDHEN and CDR2 is SYDVKM. V lost 8 bases, J lost 3 bases, and 11 bases lay in between. The CDR3 runs 13 residues. The CDR3 coding sequence is TGTGCCAGCCGTCGGGGGATCAATCAGCCCCAGCATTTT. Translation: CASRRGINQPQHF.

The CDR3 sequence: CASSLVVGYTF. The CDR3 nucleotides read TGTGCCAGCAGCTTAGTGGTTGGCTACACCTTC. This chain links TRBV7-2 with TRBJ1-2; the D is unclear. The CDR3 length is 11 residues. Germline assignment: CDR1 SGHTA and CDR2 FQGNSA. The V gene lost 1 base and the J gene lost 7 bases, with 4 bases spanning the gap.

This clonotype was observed a handful of times. The J gene is TRBJ1-1, the V gene TRBV3-1; D is undetermined. V lost 0 bases and J 1 base, leaving 18 bases between the germline ends. Germline loops: CDR1 LGHDT, CDR2 YNNKEL (reference sequence). The CDR3 sequence is 18 residues long. The DNA of the CDR3 is TGTGCCAGCAGCCAAGATCTGACGCAAGGGTGGGCGAACACTGAAGCTTTCTTT. It specifies CASSQDLTQGWANTEAFF. Variable domain in full (rest from reference TRBV3-1 and TRBJ1-1): DTAVSQTPKYLVTQMGNDKSIKCEQNLGHDTMYWYKQDSKKFLKIMFSYNNKELIINETVPNRFSPKSPDKAHLNLHINSLELGDSAVYFCASSQDLTQGWANTEAFFGQGTRLTVV.

In this sample, this clonotype turned up a few times. The chain joins TRBV29-1 to TRBJ1-2; no firm D call. Per the germline V gene, CDR1 is SQVTM and CDR2 is ANQGSEA. The CDR3 runs to 14 residues. V lost 0 bases and J lost 8, with 16 bases in between. The CDR3 protein is CSVEDRPGSGGYTF. CDR3 DNA: TGCAGCGTTGAAGATCGCCCGGGTAGTGGGGGCTACACCTTC.

V and J are TRBV5-1 and TRBJ2-5; TRBD2 matches 8 bases. The J call could be wrong; TRBJ2-1 is a better fit for the DNA end. CDR3 size: 15 residues. Germline V CDR1 and CDR2: SGHRS, YFSETQ. The CDR3 region is CASTIVGGGNHEQFF. The CDR3 DNA reads TGCGCCAGCACTATCGTCGGGGGGGGCAACCATGAGCAGTTCTTC.

This clonotype showed up just a few times. The chain has TRBV4-3 and TRBJ2-5, with TRBD2 identical over 14 bases. The J call is doubtful: the DNA matches TRBJ2-7 better. The CDR3 is 16 amino acids. Germline CDR1 reads LGHNA; CDR2 reads YSLEER. CDR3 sequence reads: CASSERTSGRLAEQYF. The DNA of the CDR3 is TGCGCCAGCAGCGAAAGGACTAGCGGGAGGCTGGCCGAGCAGTACTTC.

There are many counts of this clonotype. The chain recombines TRBV20-1 with TRBJ2-5; D is perhaps TRBD1 (6 bases). The CDR3 is 13 residues long. The V and J ends lost 6 bases and 4 bases respectively, with 15 bases between them. Germline CDR1 reads DFQATT; CDR2 reads SNEGSKA (reference sequence). The CDR3 is CSASGRGSETQYF. CDR3 bases: TGCAGTGCGAGCGGCAGGGGATCAGAGACCCAGTACTTC.

The chain links TRBV29-1 to TRBJ1-2; D ambiguous. The CDR3 is made up of 13 amino acids. V was pared by 3 bases and J by 2 bases, with 10 bases between. Germline assignment: CDR1 SQVTM and CDR2 ANQGSEA. CDR3 residues: CSVDDSFNYGYTF. The CDR3 DNA reads as TGCAGCGTTGACGACTCCTTCAACTATGGCTACACCTTC.

The chain couples TRBV6-2 or TRBV6-3 to TRBJ2-2, with 13 nucleotides matching TRBD2. This CDR3 is built from 19 residues. Germline loops: CDR1 MNHEY, CDR2 SVGEGT. V lost 4 bases to trimming and J lost 7 bases; unmatched junction nucleotides: 15. For the CDR3, the DNA is TGTGCCAGCAGTTCAATCCTGGGGGGACTAGCGGGGTCGAGCGGGGAGCTGTTTTTT. Translating it yields CASSSILGGLAGSSGELFF.

This chain connects TRBV2 to TRBJ2-5, with TRBD1 matching over 8 bases. The J call could be wrong; TRBJ2-1 is a better fit for the DNA end. The V gene's germline CDR1 is SNHLY and CDR2 FYNNEI. The CDR3 covers 15 residues. For the CDR3, the DNA is TGTGCCAGCAGTAAGGACAGGGCAGAATCCAATGAGCAGTTCTTC. Its translation: CASSKDRAESNEQFF.

This chain uses TRBV12-3 or TRBV12-4 with TRBJ1-5, with 10 bases identical to TRBD1. The CDR3 sequence is 15 residues long. V was pared by 5 bases and J by 4 bases, with 5 bases of the junction left unmatched. The CDR3 bases are TGTGCCAGCAGTCGGACAGGGGGGGCGAATCAGCCCCAGCATTTT. It codes for CASSRTGGANQPQHF.

The chain combines TRBV20-1 with TRBJ2-4; 12 bases agree with TRBD2. The CDR3 is made up of 16 amino acids. Trimming removed 1 base from V and 3 bases from J; junction bases left unmatched: 4. Germline CDR1 DFQATT, CDR2 SNEGSKA (reference sequence). The CDR3 spells CSARGTSGGNKNIQYF. CDR3 coding DNA: TGCAGTGCTAGAGGCACTAGCGGGGGGAACAAAAACATTCAGTACTTC.

In its sample, this clonotype was seen a few times. This chain connects TRBV29-1 to TRBJ2-1; TRBD2 aligns across 9 bases. Germline lookup yields CDR1 SQVTM and CDR2 ANQGSEA. The CDR3 consists of 14 residues. Unmatched junction bases numbered 7, after V lost 4 bases and J lost 6 bases. This CDR3 is CSVGGGGAINEQFF. The CDR3 region has the DNA TGCAGCGTTGGCGGCGGGGGGGCCATCAATGAGCAGTTCTTC.

V is TRBV11-2 and J is TRBJ2-1, with TRBD2 matching over 8 bases. CDR3 length equals 16 residues. V gave up 5 bases and J gave up 6 bases; unmatched junction bases: 12. Germline CDR1 SGHAT, CDR2 FQNNGV. Written as DNA, the CDR3 is TGTGCCAGCAGCCAGGGTAGGCGGGAGGTTCCCAATGAGCAGTTCTTC. Encoded protein: CASSQGRREVPNEQFF.

This clonotype was detected only a few times. The chain is built from TRBV29-1 and TRBJ2-7; 9 bases align to TRBD1. The CDR3 is 13 amino acids. Trimming took 4 bases from V and 6 from J; bases not matched to a gene: 7. Germline CDR1 and CDR2: SQVTM and ANQGSEA. CDR3 DNA sequence: TGCAGCGTTGTTGGGGACAGGGTAGCCGAGCAGTACTTC. It specifies CSVVGDRVAEQYF.

The rearrangement uses TRBV27 and TRBJ2-3; 11 bases map to TRBD2. After removal of 3 bases from V and 3 bases from J, the junction contained 5 bases not matched to a gene. CDR1 MNHEY and CDR2 SMNVEV come from the germline V gene (reference sequence). The CDR3 spans 16 residues. The CDR3 nucleotides read TGTGCCAGCAGTTTCGGGCCTAGCGGGGGGACAGATACGCAGTATTTT. Translated, it gives CASSFGPSGGTDTQYF.

The chain is built from TRBV2 and TRBJ1-5; no definite D call. V lost 4 bases and J 0 bases, leaving 7 bases between the germline ends. This CDR3 spans 14 amino acids. Germline lookup yields CDR1 SNHLY and CDR2 FYNNEI. The DNA of the CDR3 is TGTGCCAGCAGTGTCCAAAATAGCAATCAGCCCCAGCATTTT. It codes for CASSVQNSNQPQHF.

The rearrangement uses TRBV6-5 and TRBJ1-1, with 8 nucleotides matching TRBD1. Trimming at V came to 8 bases and at J to 5 bases, leaving 7 bases not matched to a gene. The CDR3 contains 13 residues. Germline assignment: CDR1 MNHEY and CDR2 SVGAGI. For the CDR3, the DNA is TGTGCCAGCGCCAGGGGGCTAAGAACTGAAGCTTTCTTT. As protein: CASARGLRTEAFF.